Listed below are T cell receptor beta chains from one sample, sequenced in a study of T cells after somatic rescue of genetic block. Measured with immunoSEQ multiplex PCR; TCRdb has only the in-frame clones, and not every one. The repertoire holds about 88,000 clones, with over 80% as singletons. The sample was peripheral blood mononuclear cells (PBMCs). The receptors originated from a woman under 30. CDR3s include the opening cysteine and the closing phenylalanine or tryptophan. Fields, in order: clone size, D gene, J gene, V gene, CDR3 DNA, CDR3 protein. The D gene is left open where the match is weak. Not all rows give a size; the values are once, few, many and, for expanded clones, a class.

>.|.|TRBJ2-5|TRBV25-1
TGTGCCAGCAGTGGCCACAATCTGGGGCAGGGCGGAGAGACCCAGTACTTC
CASSGHNLGQGGETQYF
>once|.|TRBJ1-1|TRBV2
TGTGCCAGCAGTGCAGGGGACACTGAAGCTTTCTTT
CASSAGDTEAFF
>.|TRBD2|TRBJ2-3|TRBV19
TGTGCCAGTAGTCGGTGGCCCAGCGGGGTTTTCACAGATACGCAGTATTTT
CASSRWPSGVFTDTQYF
>.|.|TRBJ2-5|TRBV7-9
TGTGCTAGCAGCTTAGAGGGTAGAAAGACCCAGTACTTC
CASSLEGRKTQYF
>.|.|TRBJ1-5|TRBV2
TGTGCCAGCAGTGAGTCCAGGGGTTATCAGCCCCAGCATTTT
CASSESRGYQPQHF
>.|.|TRBJ2-3|TRBV7-9
TGTGCCAGCAGCTTAATGCCAGATACGCAGTATTTT
CASSLMPDTQYF
>.|.|TRBJ2-6|TRBV6-5
TGTGCCAGCAGTTGGGGGCTTGGGTCTGGGGCCAACGTCCTGACTTTC
CASSWGLGSGANVLTF
>.|.|TRBJ1-3|TRBV2
TGTGCCAGCAGTGGGGAAGCTGGAAACACCATATATTTT
CASSGEAGNTIYF
>.|.|TRBJ2-7|TRBV6-6
TGTGCCATCGCACCGGATGCCTACGAGCAGTACTTC
CAIAPDAYEQYF
>.|TRBD2|TRBJ2-7|TRBV11-2
TGTGCCAGCAGCTTTAGCGGGGGCCCCTACGAGCAGTACTTC
CASSFSGGPYEQYF
>.|.|TRBJ1-3|TRBV5-1
TGCGCCAGCAGCAGGGAGGTACTCGGAAACACCATATATTTT
CASSREVLGNTIYF
>few|.|TRBJ2-1|TRBV7-9
TGTGCCAGCAGCTTCCCCGTCGACGCTGAGCAGTTCTTC
CASSFPVDAEQFF
>.|.|TRBJ2-4|TRBV4-2
TGTGCCAGCAGCCGGGACTCAGACATTCAGTACTTC
CASSRDSDIQYF
>.|.|TRBJ1-3|TRBV5-1
TGCGCCAGCAGCTTGAGTTGGCCGGACTCTGGAAACACCATATATTTT
CASSLSWPDSGNTIYF
>.|.|TRBJ1-1|TRBV18
TGTGCCAGCTCACCACGGGTGCAAAACCCCCTGGGGACCACTGAAGCTTTCTTT
CASSPRVQNPLGTTEAFF
>.|.|TRBJ2-2|TRBV23-1
TGCGCCAGCAGTCAATCGAAGCCAGCGGTCAACACCGGGGAGCTGTTTTTT
CASSQSKPAVNTGELFF
>.|.|TRBJ1-5|TRBV18
TGTGCCAGCTCACTCAGTACCGGAAGGTTCAGCAATCAGCCCCAGCATTTT
CASSLSTGRFSNQPQHF
>.|.|TRBJ2-7|TRBV28
TGTGCCAGCAGTTTGGTATCAGGCAGGGCAGACTTC
CASSLVSGRADF
>once|.|TRBJ1-1|TRBV6-5
TGTGCCAGCAGCCCCGGGACCCGCTCGACTGAAGCTTTCTTT
CASSPGTRSTEAFF
>.|TRBD1|TRBJ1-1|TRBV6-6
TGTGCCAGCAGTGAGGTCGGGACAGGGGTAAATGAAGCTTTCTTT
CASSEVGTGVNEAFF
>.|TRBD1|TRBJ2-7|TRBV5-1
TGCGCCAGCAATCAGGACAGGGGCTCCTACGAGCAGTACTTC
CASNQDRGSYEQYF
>.|.|TRBJ1-2|TRBV15
TGTGCCACCAGCAGAGTGGAGAACTATGGCTACACCTTC
CATSRVENYGYTF